This TCR beta chain stems from a study of shared clonotypes between healthy human individuals. Germline assignment: CDR1 MNHEY and CDR2 SMNVEV (reference sequence). The length of the CDR3 is 14 residues. Between the trimmed V and J ends, which lost 8 bases and 2 bases, there was a span of 14 bases. Findings and limits, study-wide: The study's rarefaction showed incomplete sorted-subset sequencing despite large depth.

Sequenced by immunoSEQ multiplex PCR; TCRdb stores in-frame clones only, minus some. In the table there are millions of clones, about 95% of which are singletons. CD45RO negativity and positive selection for CCR7 defined naive CD8 cells, a population that excluded terminally differentiated effector memory CD45RA+ cells. This clone appeared a single time. Its antigen remains unidentified. The TCR originated in a man in his late teens or twenties in good health. The sample taken for sequencing was naive CD8+ T cells sorted from blood. The chain uses TRBV27 and TRBJ2-3, with D possibly called TRBD1 or TRBD2 (6 bases each). The CDR3 loop is CASGIRGPTDTQYF. The CDR3 DNA sequence: TGTGCCAGCGGAATCCGGGGGCCCACAGATACGCAGTATTTT.